Following are 10 T cell receptor beta chains from one sample sequenced in a study of T cells after yellow fever vaccination. TCRdb re-called the 5' RACE reads through MiXCR, storing one row per CDR3 protein. This table has hundreds of thousands of distinct CDR3 sequences, 11% appearing once. Sample: PBMCs, taken on the day of the first yellow fever vaccination. The receptors shown here come from a man younger than 35 who received the YFV17D yellow fever vaccine.

A few counts support this clonotype. The chain joins TRBV11-1 to TRBJ1-1, with 7 bases identical to TRBD1. The CDR3 consists of 14 residues. With V trimmed by 5 bases and J by 6 bases, 9 bases remained unmatched. Germline assignment: CDR1 SGHAT and CDR2 FQDESV (reference sequence). The CDR3 is CASSDRAGGSEAFF. The DNA for the CDR3 is TGTGCCAGCAGCGACAGGGCAGGGGGATCTGAAGCTTTCTTT.

This clonotype was counted only a few times. The chain uses TRBV7-8 and TRBJ2-5; possibly TRBD2 for D (6 bases). Trimming removed 2 bases from V and 0 bases from J, with 13 bases in between. This CDR3 has 16 amino acids. CDR1 SGHVS and CDR2 FQNEAQ come from the germline V gene. The CDR3 DNA follows: TGTGCCAGCAGCTTACACCGGGGGATTAACCAAGAGACCCAGTACTTC. It is translated as CASSLHRGINQETQYF.

The chain has TRBV4-2 and TRBJ2-1, with TRBD2 matching over 9 bases. Germline-derived CDR1 and CDR2 are LGHNA and YNFKEQ. Unmatched junction bases numbered 9, after V lost 4 bases and J lost 5 bases. The CDR3 covers 16 residues. The CDR3 is CASSPRGTSRNNEQFF. Here the CDR3 DNA reads TGTGCCAGCAGCCCTCGCGGGACTAGCCGAAACAATGAGCAGTTCTTC.

In this sample, this clonotype turned up a few times. The CDR3: CASSSYQERGRDTQYF. CDR3 nucleotides: TGTGCCAGCAGCTCCTACCAGGAGCGGGGTAGAGATACGCAGTATTTT. The chain couples TRBV5-4 to TRBJ2-3; 7 bases match TRBD2. CDR3 length: 16 amino acids. J gave up 5 bases and V 3 bases, and 12 bases lay outside the gene matches. Per germline, CDR1 SGHNT and CDR2 YYREEE (reference sequence).

The sample holds a few counts of this clonotype. The J gene is TRBJ2-3, the V gene TRBV7-2, with D unresolved. The CDR3 covers 12 residues. CDR1 is SGHTA, CDR2 FQGNSA, per germline. Trimming pared 1 base from V and 12 bases from J, leaving 11 bases between. The CDR3 loop reads CASSLVPGPQYF. The DNA of the CDR3 is TGTGCCAGCAGCTTAGTCCCCGGCCCTCAGTATTTT.

The V gene is TRBV27, the J gene TRBJ2-5; 9 bases agree with TRBD2. This CDR3 comprises 15 residues. J gave up 4 bases and V 5 bases, and 8 bases lay outside the gene matches. The V gene's germline CDR1 is MNHEY and CDR2 SMNVEV (reference sequence). The CDR3 is CASSPLTSGAETQYF. The DNA for the CDR3 is TGTGCCAGCAGTCCTCTGACTAGCGGCGCAGAGACCCAGTACTTC.

At least ten counts were recorded for this clonotype. V gene TRBV15 combines with J gene TRBJ1-5; TRBD1 agrees at 8 bases. The CDR3 is 16 amino acids. V gave up 0 bases and J gave up 7 bases; unmatched junction bases: 8. Germline V lookup: CDR1 LNHNV, CDR2 YYDKDF (reference sequence). This CDR3 reads CATSRDYGQGEQPQHF. The CDR3 DNA reads as TGTGCCACCAGCAGAGATTATGGACAGGGTGAGCAGCCCCAGCATTTT.

The chain employs TRBV9 and TRBJ2-5; D gene unclear. Germline V gives CDR1 SGDLS, CDR2 YYNGEE. V was pared by 2 bases and J by 2 bases, with 10 bases between. This CDR3 has 14 amino acids. The CDR3: CASSVVPQQETQYF. Written as DNA, the CDR3 is TGTGCCAGCAGCGTTGTGCCCCAACAAGAGACCCAGTACTTC.

CDR3 nucleotide sequence: TGTGCCAGCAGCGCCTCGGACCCGGCCTACACCGGGGAGCTGTTTTTT. This encodes CASSASDPAYTGELFF. This chain connects TRBV7-6 to TRBJ2-2; D is ambiguous. The CDR3 runs to 16 residues. Trimming took off 5 bases at V and 3 bases at J, with 16 bases between the two ends. Germline V gene lookup returns CDR1 SGHVS and CDR2 FNYEAQ.

V gene TRBV11-2 combines with J gene TRBJ1-1; D unresolved. The CDR3 consists of 13 residues. Germline V lookup: CDR1 SGHAT, CDR2 FQNNGV. Trimming stripped 5 bases from V and 7 bases from J, with 14 bases between. The DNA of the CDR3 is TGTGCCAGCAGCACCAACTTCAGGAATGAAGCTTTCTTT. Its protein product is CASSTNFRNEAFF.